This T cell receptor beta chain is from a study of blood T cells in healthy people across ages. With V trimmed by 5 bases and J by 3 bases, 13 bases remained unmatched. The CDR3 consists of 16 residues. Germline V gene lookup returns CDR1 SGHVS and CDR2 FQNEAQ. Study-wide findings and caveats: Getting older went along with TCR beta diversity per million T cells dropping roughly linearly.

This clonotype was counted between two and nine times. Its antigen is not known. Isolation yielded PBMCs, at least 7 million per sample, in every case. Total RNA was extracted at no less than 5 micrograms per sample. For the second PCR, which ran for roughly 7 to 11 cycles, a sample-barcoded 5' primer and a J-beta primer mix were used. Each cDNA molecule, via a template-switch adaptor with 12 random nucleotides, was tagged. Each CDR3 protein gets one entry after TCRdb re-called the 5' RACE reads with MiXCR. Altogether just over 800,000 distinct CDR3 sequences are present, less than 80% being singletons, with the ten largest covering 25% to 35%.

The rearrangement joins TRBV7-8 to TRBJ2-7, with TRBD1 identical over 7 bases. The sequenced sample was blood. The source is a man between 25 and 39 years old in good health. The CDR3 nucleotides read TGTGCCAGCAGCCCCCAGGCGGACAGGACGATCTACGAGCAGTACTTC. This codes for CASSPQADRTIYEQYF. The complete variable domain, with remaining parts taken from reference TRBV7-8 and TRBJ2-7, reads GAGVSQSPRYKVAKRGQDVALRCDPISGHVSLFWYQQALGQGPEFLTYFQNEAQLDKSGLPSDRFFAERPEGSVSTLKIQRTQQEDSAVYLCASSPQADRTIYEQYFGPGTRLTVT.